The rows below give T cell receptor beta chains drawn from one sample of a study of OX40 agonist ivuxolimab in advanced cancers. Sequenced by immunoSEQ multiplex PCR; TCRdb stores in-frame clones only, minus some. The repertoire holds 9,500 to 14,000 clones, with around 80% as singletons. The source was CD4+ or CD8+ T cells sorted from blood, collected in a trial of the OX40 agonist ivuxolimab. All receptors come from an adult with an advanced solid tumor such as melanoma, head and neck, liver or kidney cancer. The CDR3 runs from the conserved cysteine through the conserved F or W. Fields, in order: V gene, J gene, clone size, D gene, CDR3 DNA, CDR3 protein. A D gene is named only where the DNA matches it firmly. Only some rows state a clone size, as once, few, many or a class for expanded clones.

>TRBV7-9|TRBJ1-2|NA|TRBD1
TGTGCCAGCAGCTTAAGTAGAGGACAGGGGGCCGGTGGCTACACCTTC
CASSLSRGQGAGGYTF
>TRBV21-1|TRBJ1-5|NA|NA
TGTGCCAGCGGGGGGCTCAAGCAATCAGCCCAGCATTTT
CASGGLKQSAQHF
>TRBV19|TRBJ1-1|NA|NA
TGTGCCAGTAGTCCGGGCACTGAAGCTTTCTTT
CASSPGTEAFF
>TRBV7-9|TRBJ1-2|NA|TRBD1
TGTGCCAGCAGCGACGACAGGGGGCGGGTCTATGGCTACACCTTC
CASSDDRGRVYGYTF
>TRBV7-6|TRBJ2-3|NA|TRBD2
TGTGCCAGCTCACCCTCGGGACTAGCGATCGCGCAGTATTTT
CASSPSGLAIAQYF
>TRBV5-3|TRBJ2-7|NA|TRBD1
TGTGCCAGCAGCTCACAGGGGTTCAAGTCCTACGAGCAGTACTTC
CASSSQGFKSYEQYF
>TRBV27|TRBJ1-1|NA|NA
TGTGCCAGCAGTTTACGAGGTCTAAACACTGAAGCTTTCTTT
CASSLRGLNTEAFF
>TRBV6-1|TRBJ1-5|once|TRBD1
TGTGCCAGCGCGACAGGGGGCCTTCAGCCCCAGCATTTT
CASATGGLQPQHF
>TRBV19|TRBJ2-7|NA|TRBD1
TGTGCCAGTAGTACGACAGGGGGCCACGAGCAGTACTTC
CASSTTGGHEQYF
>TRBV7-9|TRBJ1-2|few|NA
TGTGCCAGCACCTCCCGGGACGGAAACTATGGCTACACCTTC
CASTSRDGNYGYTF
>TRBV7-7|TRBJ2-1|NA|NA
TGTGCTAGCAGCTTGTCACCGGGAGCCTACAATGAGCAGTTCTTC
CASSLSPGAYNEQFF
>TRBV4-2|TRBJ1-1|few|NA
TGTGCCAGCAGCCAAGGTGAGGGCACCCTGAACACTGAAGCTTTCTTT
CASSQGEGTLNTEAFF
>TRBV19|TRBJ1-1|NA|NA
TGTGCCAGTAGTATAAAGGGCATGAACACTGAAGCTTTCTTT
CASSIKGMNTEAFF
>TRBV6-6|TRBJ2-7|NA|TRBD1
TGTGCCAGCAGTCCCGGACAGGGTCGGTACGAGCAGTACTTC
CASSPGQGRYEQYF
>TRBV11-2|TRBJ1-2|NA|NA
TGTGCCAGCAGCTTAGGACTCTATGGCTACACCTTC
CASSLGLYGYTF
>TRBV6-1|TRBJ1-1|NA|NA
TGTGCCAGCAGTGAAGCGCCCCTAGGGGACACTGAAGCTTTCTTT
CASSEAPLGDTEAFF
>TRBV13|TRBJ1-2|NA|NA
TGTGCCAGCAGCGTAGGGGGCTATGGCTACACCTTC
CASSVGGYGYTF
>TRBV27|TRBJ2-7|once|TRBD1
TGTGCCAGCAGTCCGGACAGGGGCTTCCACGAGCAGTACTTC
CASSPDRGFHEQYF
>TRBV9|TRBJ2-1|few|NA
TGTGCCAGCAGCGTAGGAGGTCATGAGCAGTTCTTC
CASSVGGHEQFF
>TRBV27|TRBJ2-7|once|NA
TGTGCCAGCAGTTTAGCTAGCAAGTACGAGCAGTACTTC
CASSLASKYEQYF
>TRBV7-2|TRBJ2-6|NA|NA
TGTGCCAGCAGCTTGGTATTCTCTGGGGCCAACGTCCTGACTTTC
CASSLVFSGANVLTF
>TRBV6-5|TRBJ2-7|NA|NA
TGTGCCAGCAGTCTGGGGATGGGTGAGCAGTACTTC
CASSLGMGEQYF
>TRBV19|TRBJ1-2|once|NA
TGTGCCTCCAGGGACCCTTTATTCTATGGCTACACCTTC
CASRDPLFYGYTF
>TRBV29-1|TRBJ2-7|few|NA
TGCAGCGTTCAGGTCCAGGCCTCCTACGAGCAGTACTTC
CSVQVQASYEQYF
>TRBV18|TRBJ2-7|NA|NA
TGTGCCAGCTCACCACCGAGCTCGAGTTTGGACGGGCGGGACTTC
CASSPPSSSLDGRDF
>TRBV2|TRBJ1-1|NA|NA
TGTGCCAGCAGTGACCCACTCCGGTCGTGGACTGAAGCTTTCTTT
CASSDPLRSWTEAFF
>TRBV6-1|TRBJ1-5|NA|NA
TGTGCCAGCAGTGAAGCGGGCAAAGCGAATCAGCCCCAGCATTTT
CASSEAGKANQPQHF
>TRBV19|TRBJ1-1|NA|NA
TGTGCCAGTACGGCAAGGGAGCCGAACACTGAAGCTTTCTTT
CASTAREPNTEAFF
>TRBV5-1|TRBJ2-5|NA|NA
TGCGCCAGCAGCTTGGTTGGAGAGACCCAGTACTTC
CASSLVGETQYF
>TRBV27|TRBJ1-4|once|TRBD1
TGTGCCAGCAGTAACCTCGGGACAGGTTTTGAAAAACTGTTTTTT
CASSNLGTGFEKLFF
>TRBV6-5|TRBJ2-2|NA|TRBD1
TGTGCCAGCAGTTACTCGACAGGGGAATGGACCGGGGAGCTGTTTTTT
CASSYSTGEWTGELFF
>TRBV9|TRBJ1-3|NA|NA
TGTGCCAGCAGCGTAGTGGCGAGCTCTGGAAACACCATATATTTT
CASSVVASSGNTIYF
>TRBV11-1|TRBJ1-3|once|NA
TGTGCCAGCAGCTCCAGGGTCTCTGGAAACACCATATATTTT
CASSSRVSGNTIYF
>TRBV13|TRBJ2-2|few|NA
TGTGCCAGCAGCTACCCCCGACCCAGCGGCGGGGAGCTGTTTTTT
CASSYPRPSGGELFF
>TRBV28|TRBJ2-6|NA|NA
TGTGCCAGCAGCCTAACAGGAGTAAGGGCCAACGTCCTGACTTTC
CASSLTGVRANVLTF
>TRBV19|TRBJ1-1|NA|NA
TGTGCCAGTAGTGATTGGTCGTCAAACACTGAAGCTTTCTTT
CASSDWSSNTEAFF
>TRBV6-1|TRBJ1-1|NA|NA
TGTGCCAGCAGTGAATCGGGAGGCGAGTGGAGCACTGAAGCTTTCTTT
CASSESGGEWSTEAFF
>TRBV9|TRBJ1-1|NA|NA
TGTGCCAGCAGCGTAGAGGCTTTGGGGGGGAACACTGAAGCTTTCTTT
CASSVEALGGNTEAFF
>TRBV30|TRBJ2-3|NA|NA
TGTGCCTGGAATCAGGGGAGTACAGATACGCAGTATTTT
CAWNQGSTDTQYF
>TRBV5-6|TRBJ2-1|once|NA
TGTGCCAGCAGCAGGGGTAGGCGGAAGTTCTTC
CASSRGRRKFF
>TRBV5-1|TRBJ1-1|NA|NA
TGCGCCAGCAGCTTGGACTGGGGGAACACTGAAGCTTTCTTT
CASSLDWGNTEAFF
>TRBV4-1|TRBJ2-3|NA|TRBD1
TGCGCCAGCAGCCGGGACAGGGGAGGTGCAGATACGCAGTATTTT
CASSRDRGGADTQYF
>TRBV9|TRBJ1-2|NA|TRBD1
TGTGCCAGCAGCGTAGATCGGACAGGGCGATATGGCTACACCTTC
CASSVDRTGRYGYTF
>TRBV6-5|TRBJ1-1|NA|NA
TGTGCCAGCAGTACCCGGGTGGATACTGAAGCTTTCTTT
CASSTRVDTEAFF
>TRBV12-5|TRBJ1-1|NA|NA
TGTGCTAGTGGTTTGTCGCGACCCGGTGAGTTAATCACTGAAGCTTTCTTT
CASGLSRPGELITEAFF
>TRBV5-6|TRBJ1-1|NA|TRBD1
TGTGCCAGCAGCTTCTCAGGGGGCGCGTACACTGAAGCTTTCTTT
CASSFSGGAYTEAFF
>TRBV11-1|TRBJ1-2|NA|TRBD1
TGTGCCAGCTCTTGGGGCAGGGGGCGCTTCGGAGGCTATGGCTACACCTTC
CASSWGRGRFGGYGYTF
>TRBV9|TRBJ2-7|NA|TRBD2
TGTGCCAGCAGCAGACTAGCGGGGGGGACGACCCCCTACGAGCAGTACTTC
CASSRLAGGTTPYEQYF
>TRBV5-4|TRBJ1-1|NA|NA
TGTGCCAGCAGCTTGGATGGGGCTCTATCGAACACTGAAGCTTTCTTT
CASSLDGALSNTEAFF
>TRBV11-2|TRBJ1-2|NA|NA
TGTGCCAGCAGCTTAGGGGCCGCATTCGGAGGCTATGGCTACACCTTC
CASSLGAAFGGYGYTF
>TRBV5-4|TRBJ1-6|NA|NA
TGTGCCAGCAGCTTGGACAGGGATCTTTGGTCACCCCTCCACTTT
CASSLDRDLWSPLHF
>TRBV25-1|TRBJ1-4|NA|TRBD1
TGTGCCAGCAGTGCTTCGGAAGGGGGCCCTACTAATGAAAAACTGTTTTTT
CASSASEGGPTNEKLFF
>TRBV5-6|TRBJ2-1|NA|NA
TGTGCCAGCAGCTTACCTAATCTGGGATTTGCGGGCAATGAGCAGTTCTTC
CASSLPNLGFAGNEQFF
>TRBV7-3|TRBJ1-1|NA|NA
TGTGCCAGCAGCTTAGGGGGGACACCAAACACTGAAGCTTTCTTT
CASSLGGTPNTEAFF
>TRBV11-2|TRBJ1-3|NA|NA
TGTGCCAGCAGCCGAAACAGTGCCTCTGGAAACACCATATATTTT
CASSRNSASGNTIYF
>TRBV9|TRBJ2-3|NA|NA
TGTGCCAGCAGCGTAAGGTGGGGGGGCCAAGATACGCAGTATTTT
CASSVRWGGQDTQYF
>TRBV4-1|TRBJ2-7|NA|NA
TGCGCCAGCAGCTTTTACGGGGGAACTTCTGACGAGCAGTACTTC
CASSFYGGTSDEQYF
>TRBV7-6|TRBJ2-7|once|NA
TGTGCCAGCAGCTTGCGGGACACCTACTACGACGAGCAGTACTTC
CASSLRDTYYDEQYF
>TRBV5-1|TRBJ2-5|NA|NA
TGCGCCAGCAGCTTGGCCTGGGGGGAAGAGACCCAGTACTTC
CASSLAWGEETQYF
>TRBV16|TRBJ1-2|NA|TRBD1
TGTGCCAGCAGCCAACTTTGGGGGACAGGGGGTTCGGCTAACTATGGCTACACCTTC
CASSQLWGTGGSANYGYTF